Given below is one TCR beta chain in context. Its antigen remains unknown. The primer mix had 60 Vbeta and 13 Jbeta primers. The data were produced by immunoSEQ multiplex PCR, yet TCRdb's version contains in-frame clones alone and is incomplete. The sample has roughly 100,000 clones; approximately 80% are singletons. The sample comes from a study of cytomegalovirus exposure and HLA in healthy donors. Whole-study results and caveats: There was a cluster of highly shared sequence variants that was likely a sequencing artifact.

The germline CDR1 and CDR2 sequences are SGHVS and FQNEAQ. J was trimmed by 2 bases and V by 0 bases; bases with no gene match: 6. There are 17 residues in the CDR3. The sample was PBMCs. The sequence was collected from a woman between 18 and 30 years old in good health and CMV-seropositive. The gene calls are TRBV7-8 and TRBJ2-1; 8 bases match TRBD2. The CDR3 here is CASSLAGLAGAYNEQFF. In DNA, the CDR3 is TGTGCCAGCAGCTTAGCGGGGCTAGCGGGTGCCTACAATGAGCAGTTCTTC.